Below, 21 T cell receptor beta chains from the same sample are listed, as sequenced in a study of T cell responses to AZD1222 COVID-19 vaccine. Clones were read by immunoSEQ multiplex PCR, and TCRdb kept only the in-frame ones, dropping some. The sample has some 120,000 clones, around 86% seen once. Material: peripheral blood, obtained 28 days after the second AZD1222 dose. Source of these receptors: an adult who received the AZD1222 COVID-19 vaccine.

This chain links TRBV6-1 with TRBJ1-2, with D hard to call. The V end lost 3 bases, the J end lost 8 bases, and 4 bases lay between the germline ends. Germline CDR1 and CDR2: MNHNS and SASEGT. The CDR3 covers 10 residues. The CDR3 bases are TGTGCCAGCAGTGAGGTGGGCTACACCTTC. Protein product: CASSEVGYTF.

The V and J genes are TRBV3-1 (or the pseudogene TRBV3-2) and TRBJ2-2; D is perhaps TRBD2 (6 bases). The CDR3 length is 15 residues. Germline values: CDR1 LGHDT, CDR2 YNNKEL (reference sequence). The V end lost 4 bases, the J end lost 4 bases, and 13 bases lay between the germline ends. The CDR3 here is CASSRGDLSTGELFF. In DNA, the CDR3 is TGTGCCAGCAGCCGGGGGGACCTCTCCACCGGGGAGCTGTTTTTT.

This chain links TRBV30 with TRBJ2-7, with 12 bases identical to TRBD2. Germline CDR1 is GTSNPN and CDR2 is SVGIG (reference sequence). The CDR3 runs 15 residues. Trimming took 0 bases from V and 6 from J; bases not matched to a gene: 6. The CDR3: CAWSVKLAGGGEQYF. The CDR3 bases are TGTGCCTGGAGTGTCAAACTAGCGGGGGGTGGCGAGCAGTACTTC.

V and J are TRBV6-2 or TRBV6-3 and TRBJ2-5; D call uncertain. V was shortened by 0 bases and J by 8 bases, with 13 bases between the two germline ends. This CDR3 comprises 14 residues. Germline V CDR1 and CDR2: MNHEY, SVGEGT. The CDR3 bases are TGTGCCAGCAGTTACTCTCGCCCGACGATAACCCAGTACTTC. Translation: CASSYSRPTITQYF.

This clone has only one observation. The chain joins TRBV24-1 to TRBJ2-3; maybe TRBD1 (6 bases). Germline V gives CDR1 KGHDR, CDR2 SFDVKD. The CDR3 extends over 14 amino acids. The V gene lost 9 bases and the J gene lost 2 bases, with 14 bases spanning the gap. The CDR3 protein is CATQTGTLTDTQYF. CDR3 nucleotides: TGTGCCACCCAGACAGGAACTCTCACAGATACGCAGTATTTT.

V and J are TRBV3-1 (or the pseudogene TRBV3-2) and TRBJ2-2, with D uncertain. Germline CDR1 reads LGHDT; CDR2 reads YNNKEL (reference sequence). Trimming removed 3 bases at V and 4 bases at J, with 9 bases between. The CDR3 runs to 14 residues. The chain's CDR3 is CASSQLLGTGELFF. The CDR3 nucleotides are TGTGCCAGCAGCCAGCTTCTGGGCACCGGGGAGCTGTTTTTT.

The chain uses TRBV30 and TRBJ1-2; perhaps TRBD1 as D (6 bases). CDR3 length: 15 amino acids. Germline CDR1 is GTSNPN and CDR2 is SVGIG (reference sequence). Trimming removed 4 bases from V and 1 base from J, with 16 bases in between. The CDR3 bases are TGTGCCTGGACGCCCCCAGGGGCCCTTAACTATGGCTACACCTTC. It translates to CAWTPPGALNYGYTF.

The V gene is TRBV28, the J gene TRBJ1-5; weak D call: TRBD1 (6 bases). This CDR3 has 13 residues. V lost 6 bases and J 1 base, leaving 7 bases between the germline ends. CDR1 and CDR2 from the germline V gene are MDHEN and SYDVKM. CDR3 nucleotides: TGTGCCAGCAGAAGGGGGAGCAATCAGCCCCAGCATTTT. This translates into CASRRGSNQPQHF. The whole variable domain, remainder taken from reference TRBV28 and TRBJ1-5, is DVKVTQSSRYLVKRTGEKVFLECVQDMDHENMFWYRQDPGLGLRLIYFSYDVKMKEKGDIPEGYSVSREKKERFSLILESASTNQTSMYLCASRRGSNQPQHFGDGTRLSIL.

V gene TRBV5-1 combines with J gene TRBJ2-1; TRBD2 matches at 10 bases. There are 15 residues in the CDR3. After removal of 3 bases from V and 0 bases from J, the junction contained 0 bases not matched to a gene. The V gene's germline CDR1 is SGHRS and CDR2 YFSETQ. The DNA of the CDR3 is TGCGCCAGCAGCTCTAGCGGGAGCTCCTACAATGAGCAGTTCTTC. Protein sequence: CASSSSGSSYNEQFF.

This clone has a single count. The rearrangement uses TRBV7-8 and TRBJ1-4; no definite D call. The CDR3 is 13 amino acids. V was shortened by 4 bases and J by 8 bases, with 11 bases between the two germline ends. CDR1 and CDR2 from the germline V gene are SGHVS and FQNEAQ. The DNA for the CDR3 is TGTGCCAGCAGCTCACCGGGCGGGGAAAAACTGTTTTTT. Translation gives CASSSPGGEKLFF.

The CDR3 here is CASSLAPGAFSYNEQFF. Here the CDR3 DNA reads TGCGCCAGCAGCTTGGCCCCGGGGGCTTTCTCCTACAATGAGCAGTTCTTC. The rearrangement joins TRBV5-1 to TRBJ2-1; D may be TRBD1 or TRBD2 (6 bases each). V lost 0 bases to trimming and J lost 0 bases, with 13 bases between them. The CDR3 is 17 residues long. CDR1 is SGHRS, CDR2 YFSETQ, per germline.

The chain joins TRBV4-1 to TRBJ2-5, with 9 bases fitting TRBD1. There are 15 residues in the CDR3. CDR1 is MGHRA and CDR2 is YSYEKL in the germline V gene. V lost 5 bases and J lost 2; bases outside the gene matches: 6. The CDR3 region has the DNA TGCGCCAGCAGCTACCGGGACAGGGAACAAGAGACCCAGTACTTC. Translating it yields CASSYRDREQETQYF.

V and J are TRBV19 and TRBJ1-6; D is ambiguous. The germline CDR1 and CDR2 sequences are LNHDA and SQIVND (reference sequence). Trimming took 4 bases from V and 7 from J, leaving 11 bases between them. CDR3 length: 14 amino acids. The CDR3 is CASSSDIGNSPLHF. In DNA, the CDR3 is TGTGCCAGTAGTAGTGACATAGGGAATTCACCCCTCCACTTT.

The chain has TRBV30 and TRBJ2-5; 8 nucleotides agree with TRBD2. Germline values: CDR1 GTSNPN, CDR2 SVGIG (reference sequence). The CDR3 length is 13 residues. The trim removed 5 bases at V and 2 bases at J, leaving 4 bases unmatched. The CDR3 is CAWRASGQETQYF. In DNA, the CDR3 is TGTGCCTGGCGCGCTAGCGGGCAAGAGACCCAGTACTTC.

The gene calls are TRBV9 and TRBJ1-6, with a weak D call TRBD1 (5 bases). In germline, CDR1 is SGDLS, CDR2 YYNGEE. The CDR3 has 14 residues. The V gene lost 0 bases and the J gene lost 6 bases, with 7 bases spanning the gap. The CDR3 is CASSVGGTNSPLHF. The CDR3 DNA follows: TGTGCCAGCAGCGTAGGGGGCACTAATTCACCCCTCCACTTT. The full variable domain, with the rest looked up from reference TRBV9 and TRBJ1-6, is DSGVTQTPKHLITATGQRVTLRCSPRSGDLSVYWYQQSLDQGLQFLIQYYNGEERAKGNILERFSAQQFPDLHSELNLSSLELGDSALYFCASSVGGTNSPLHFGNGTRLTVT.

V and J are TRBV7-9 and TRBJ2-7; 9 nucleotides line up with TRBD1. V dropped 5 bases and J dropped 4; count of bases not matched to a gene: 6. This CDR3 is 14 amino acids long. The germline V gene encodes CDR1 SEHNR and CDR2 FQNEAQ (reference sequence). The CDR3 is CASSPPGQGYEQYF. For the CDR3, the DNA is TGTGCCAGCAGCCCTCCGGGACAGGGATACGAGCAGTACTTC.

The chain carries TRBV6-6 and TRBJ2-2; D not certain. This CDR3 spans 16 amino acids. Germline V gives CDR1 MNHNY, CDR2 SVGAGI (reference sequence). Deletions cut 5 bases from V and 0 bases from J, with 13 bases between. CDR3 protein: CASSNPRSANTGELFF. The CDR3 region has the DNA TGTGCCAGCAGTAACCCTCGGAGCGCGAACACCGGGGAGCTGTTTTTT.

The gene calls are TRBV29-1 and TRBJ2-1, with unresolved D. Trimming took off 6 bases at V and 0 bases at J, with 9 bases between the two ends. The CDR3 has 13 amino acids. Germline assignment: CDR1 SQVTM and CDR2 ANQGSEA. The CDR3 reads CSVHSYSYNEQFF. The CDR3 nucleotides are TGCAGCGTACACTCATACTCCTACAATGAGCAGTTCTTC.

V and J are TRBV18 and TRBJ1-3; D gene unclear. Trimming shortened V by 6 bases and J by 1 base, and 10 bases separated the two germline ends. There are 14 residues in the CDR3. Germline V gives CDR1 KGHSH, CDR2 LQKENI. CDR3 DNA: TGTGCCAGCTCCCCTTTAGAGTCTGGAAACACCATATATTTT. Encoded protein: CASSPLESGNTIYF.

This clone has just one count. V usage is TRBV5-1 and J usage is TRBJ2-3; 7 nucleotides agree with TRBD2. This CDR3 contains 15 residues. Germline assignment: CDR1 SGHRS and CDR2 YFSETQ. With V trimmed by 0 bases and J by 2 bases, 3 bases remained unmatched. The CDR3 region is CASSLVGLDTDTQYF. CDR3 DNA sequence: TGCGCCAGCAGCTTGGTAGGACTAGACACAGATACGCAGTATTTT.

The rearrangement joins TRBV15 to TRBJ2-3, with D uncertain. In germline, CDR1 is LNHNV, CDR2 YYDKDF (reference sequence). Trimming left V 5 bases short and J 6 bases short, with 9 bases between. The CDR3 length is 12 residues. The CDR3 spells CATSEVGDTQYF. CDR3 coding DNA: TGTGCCACCAGCGAGGTGGGCGATACGCAGTATTTT. The variable domain in full, completed from reference TRBV15 and TRBJ2-3, reads DAMVIQNPRYQVTQFGKPVTLSCSQTLNHNVMYWYQQKSSQAPKLLFHYYDKDFNNEADTPDNFQSRRPNTSFCFLDIRSPGLGDTAMYLCATSEVGDTQYFGPGTRLTVL.